This T cell receptor beta chain is from a study of beta chain features in type 1 diabetes. Study-level results: In every one of the four CD4+ subsets, TCRB CDR3s were moderately but significantly shorter in Type 1 diabetes patients.

The germline V and J ends were trimmed by 4 bases and 0 bases, with 8 bases remaining between them. The CDR3 length is 15 residues. CDR1 and CDR2 from the germline V gene are SGHDT and YYEEEE. A word on this clone: Its antigen is as yet unknown.

Every isolated RNA sample was fully reverse transcribed, so sequencing captured expressed TCRB transcripts. Using immunoSEQ multiplex PCR, the repertoire was profiled, and TCRdb retains in-frame clones only, with some absent. The table has 600,000 to 700,000 clones, roughly an eighth seen once. This chain uses TRBV5-6 with TRBJ2-6; TRBD1 is a possible D gene (5 bases). The receptor's source is a man aged 18 to 29 with type 1 diabetes. Sequencing was performed on naive CD4+ T cells from blood. This CDR3 reads CASSRTFSGANVLTF. The CDR3 DNA reads as TGTGCCAGCAGCCGGACATTCTCTGGGGCCAACGTCCTGACTTTC.